This T cell receptor (beta chain) emerged from a study of cytomegalovirus exposure and HLA in healthy donors. V was pared by 6 bases and J by 3 bases, with 12 bases between. CDR3 length equals 14 residues. Germline assignment: CDR1 MNHNS and CDR2 SASEGT. Study results and limitations: DRB1 had the most TCR associations and HLA-C the fewest, a later analysis found, with rates varying by HLA locus. A link between a missense DCLRE1C variant and TCR beta V- and J-gene trimming emerged from a later analysis. V segments that were indistinguishable, TRBV6-2 and TRBV6-3 among them, were omitted from analysis.

A note on this clone: The antigen is undetermined.

The PCR used 60 Vbeta and 13 Jbeta primers. Using immunoSEQ multiplex PCR, the repertoire was profiled, and TCRdb retains in-frame clones only, with some absent. The sample contains more than 85,000 clones, about 80% of which appear only once. Sequencing was done on a sample of PBMCs. This clonotype was obtained from a male donor in good health and CMV-seropositive. The V gene is TRBV6-1, the J gene TRBJ1-5; D call uncertain. The CDR3 DNA sequence: TGTGCCAGCAGCGGAGACCGTTTCAATCAGCCCCAGCATTTT. The encoded protein is CASSGDRFNQPQHF.